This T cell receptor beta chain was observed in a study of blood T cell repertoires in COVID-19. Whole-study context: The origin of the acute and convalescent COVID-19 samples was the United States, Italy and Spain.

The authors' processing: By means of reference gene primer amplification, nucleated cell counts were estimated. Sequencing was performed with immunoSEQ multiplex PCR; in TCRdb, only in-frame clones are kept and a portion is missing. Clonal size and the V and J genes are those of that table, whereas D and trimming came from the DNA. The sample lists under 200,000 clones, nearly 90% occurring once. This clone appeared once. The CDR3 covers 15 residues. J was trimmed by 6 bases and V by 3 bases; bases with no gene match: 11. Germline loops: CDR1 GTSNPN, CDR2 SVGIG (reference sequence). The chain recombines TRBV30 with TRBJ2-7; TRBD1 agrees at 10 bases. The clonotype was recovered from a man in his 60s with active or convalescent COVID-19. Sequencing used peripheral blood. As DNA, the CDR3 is TGTGCCTGGAGCCGCCCGACAGGGGGCGCGGTCGAGCAGTACTTC. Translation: CAWSRPTGGAVEQYF.